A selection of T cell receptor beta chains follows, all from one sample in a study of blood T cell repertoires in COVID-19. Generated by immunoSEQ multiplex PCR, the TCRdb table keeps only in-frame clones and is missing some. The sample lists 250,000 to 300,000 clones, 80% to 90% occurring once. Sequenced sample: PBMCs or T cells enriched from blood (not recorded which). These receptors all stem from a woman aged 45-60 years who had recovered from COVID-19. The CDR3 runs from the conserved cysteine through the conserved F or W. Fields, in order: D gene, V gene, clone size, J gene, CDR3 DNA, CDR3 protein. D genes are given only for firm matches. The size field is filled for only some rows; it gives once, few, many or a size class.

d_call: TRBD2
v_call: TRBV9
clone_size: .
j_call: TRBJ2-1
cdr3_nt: TGTGCCAGCAGCGAAAGCGGGAGGGTTTACAATGAGCAGTTCTTC
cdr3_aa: CASSESGRVYNEQFF

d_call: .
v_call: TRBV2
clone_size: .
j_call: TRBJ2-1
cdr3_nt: TGTGCCAGCAATATGGCGGGGATGAGCTCCTACAATGAGCAGTTCTTC
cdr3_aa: CASNMAGMSSYNEQFF

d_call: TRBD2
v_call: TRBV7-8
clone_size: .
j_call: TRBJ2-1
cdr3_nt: TGTGCCAGCACAGGGGGGTCCGGACTAGCGGCGTACAATGAGCAGTTCTTC
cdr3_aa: CASTGGSGLAAYNEQFF

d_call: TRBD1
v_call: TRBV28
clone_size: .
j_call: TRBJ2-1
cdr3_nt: TGTGCCAGCAGTTTAAGGGGACAGGGGAGAAATGAGCAGTTCTTC
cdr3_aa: CASSLRGQGRNEQFF

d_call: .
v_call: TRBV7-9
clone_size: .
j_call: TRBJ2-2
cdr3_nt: TGTGCCAGCAGCTTTAGGGAGATAGGCACCGGGGAGCTGTTTTTT
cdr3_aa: CASSFREIGTGELFF

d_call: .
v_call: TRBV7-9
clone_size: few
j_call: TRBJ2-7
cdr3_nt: TGTGCCAGCAGCTTCGACACCTACGAGCAGTACTTC
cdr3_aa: CASSFDTYEQYF

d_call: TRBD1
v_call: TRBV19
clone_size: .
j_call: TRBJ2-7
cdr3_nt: TGTGCCAGTAGGGTCCGGGACAGGGCGTCCTACGAGCAGTACTTC
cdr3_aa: CASRVRDRASYEQYF

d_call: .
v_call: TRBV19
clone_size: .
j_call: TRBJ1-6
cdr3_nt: TGTGCCAGTAGTATTCAGGGTGGCGGTAATTCACCCCTCCACTTT
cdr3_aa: CASSIQGGGNSPLHF

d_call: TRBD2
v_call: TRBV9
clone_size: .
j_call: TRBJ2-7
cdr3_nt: TGTGCCAGCAGCGTAGGACTAGCGGGAGATTCCTTCGAGCAGTACTTC
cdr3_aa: CASSVGLAGDSFEQYF

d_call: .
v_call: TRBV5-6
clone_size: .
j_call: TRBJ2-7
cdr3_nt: TGTGCCAGCAGCATGGGCTCAGGGGTCGAGCAGTACTTC
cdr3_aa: CASSMGSGVEQYF

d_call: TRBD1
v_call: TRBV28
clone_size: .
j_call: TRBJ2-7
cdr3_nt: TGTGCCAGCAACACCGGGACAGGGCGCCACGAGCAGTACTTC
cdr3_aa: CASNTGTGRHEQYF

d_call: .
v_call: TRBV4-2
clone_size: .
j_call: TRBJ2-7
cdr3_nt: TGTGCCAGCAGCCAAGATCTTTCCTACGAGCAGTACTTC
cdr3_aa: CASSQDLSYEQYF

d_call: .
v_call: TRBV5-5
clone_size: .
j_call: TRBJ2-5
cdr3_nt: TGTGCCAGCAGCTTGTCGGCAGGGTTGGAGACCCAGTACTTC
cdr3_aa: CASSLSAGLETQYF

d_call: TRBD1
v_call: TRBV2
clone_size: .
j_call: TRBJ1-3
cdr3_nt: TGTGCCAGCAGCCTAGAGACAGGGGGAAACACCATATATTTT
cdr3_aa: CASSLETGGNTIYF

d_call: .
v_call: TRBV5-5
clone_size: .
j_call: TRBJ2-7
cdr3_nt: TGTGCCAGCAGCTTGGGAACGGGAGACGAGCAGTACTTC
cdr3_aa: CASSLGTGDEQYF

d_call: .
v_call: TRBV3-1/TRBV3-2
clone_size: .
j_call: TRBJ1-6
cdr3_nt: TGTGCCAGCAGCCAAGTGGCAGTAAATTCACCCCTCCACTTT
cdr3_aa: CASSQVAVNSPLHF

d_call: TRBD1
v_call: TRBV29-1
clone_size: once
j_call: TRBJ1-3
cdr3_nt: TGCAGCGTCCTATGGACAGGCTCTGGAAACACCATATATTTT
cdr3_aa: CSVLWTGSGNTIYF

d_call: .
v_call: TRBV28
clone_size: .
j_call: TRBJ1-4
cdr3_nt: TGTGCCAGCAGCACGACGGGGAATGAAAAACTGTTTTTT
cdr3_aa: CASSTTGNEKLFF

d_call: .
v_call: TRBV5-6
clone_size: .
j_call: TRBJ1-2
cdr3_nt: TGTGCCAGCAGCTCTGACCAGGACAGAAAACCCTATGGCTACACCTTC
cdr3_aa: CASSSDQDRKPYGYTF

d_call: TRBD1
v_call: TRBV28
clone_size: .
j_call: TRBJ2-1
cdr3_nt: TGTGCCAGCAGTTCTACTCGGGACAGACTCGGGGAGCAGTTCTTC
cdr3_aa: CASSSTRDRLGEQFF

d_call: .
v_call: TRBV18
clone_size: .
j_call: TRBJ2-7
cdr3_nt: TGTGCCAGCTCACCATCCCCGGTCTCCTACGAGCAGTACTTC
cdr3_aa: CASSPSPVSYEQYF

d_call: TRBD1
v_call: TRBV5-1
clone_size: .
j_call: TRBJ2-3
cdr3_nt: TGCGCCAGCAGGGGGACAGGGTCCACAGATACGCAGTATTTT
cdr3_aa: CASRGTGSTDTQYF

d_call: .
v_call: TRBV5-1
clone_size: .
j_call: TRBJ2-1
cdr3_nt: TGCGCCAGCAGCTTGCAGGGGACCTCCTACAATGAGCAGTTCTTC
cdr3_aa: CASSLQGTSYNEQFF

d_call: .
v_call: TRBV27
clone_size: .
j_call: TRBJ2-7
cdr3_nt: TGTGCCAGCAGTTTAAGATACTCACGCGGGATGAACTCCTACGAGCAGTACTTC
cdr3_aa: CASSLRYSRGMNSYEQYF

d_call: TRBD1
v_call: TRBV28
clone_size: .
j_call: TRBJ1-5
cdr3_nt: TGTGCCAGCAGTCGACAGGGAGGTCAGCCCCAGCATTTT
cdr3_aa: CASSRQGGQPQHF

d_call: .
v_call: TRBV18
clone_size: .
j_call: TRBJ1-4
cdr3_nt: TGTGCCAGCTCACCCTTAACGGTGGGCGTTGGGGAAAAACTGTTTTTT
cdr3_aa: CASSPLTVGVGEKLFF

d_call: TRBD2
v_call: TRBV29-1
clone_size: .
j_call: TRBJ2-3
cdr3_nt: TGCAGCGTCGACGGACTAGCGGGACATACCACAGATACGCAGTATTTT
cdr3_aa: CSVDGLAGHTTDTQYF

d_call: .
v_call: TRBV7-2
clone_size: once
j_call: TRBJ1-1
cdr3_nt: TGTGCCAGCAGCTTAGGTTTAGGAGGCTCGGGCACTGAAGCTTTCTTT
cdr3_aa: CASSLGLGGSGTEAFF

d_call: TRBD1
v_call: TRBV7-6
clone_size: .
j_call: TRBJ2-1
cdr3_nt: TGTGCCAGCAGCGACGGACAGGGGGATCAGGATGAGCAGTTCTTC
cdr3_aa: CASSDGQGDQDEQFF